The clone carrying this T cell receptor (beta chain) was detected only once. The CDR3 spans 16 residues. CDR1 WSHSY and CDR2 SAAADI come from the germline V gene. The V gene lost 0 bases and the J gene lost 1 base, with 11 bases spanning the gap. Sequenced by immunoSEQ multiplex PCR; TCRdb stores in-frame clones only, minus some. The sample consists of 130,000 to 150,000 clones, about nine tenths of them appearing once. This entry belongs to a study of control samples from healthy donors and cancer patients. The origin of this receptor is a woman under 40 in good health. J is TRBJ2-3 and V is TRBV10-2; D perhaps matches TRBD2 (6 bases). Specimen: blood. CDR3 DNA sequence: TGCGCCAGCAGTGAGTCCGGCGGCGGGGGCACAGATACGCAGTATTTT. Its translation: CASSESGGGGTDTQYF.